The 9 T cell receptor beta chains in this list originate from one sample, sequenced in a study of brain metastases from non-small cell lung cancer. Profiled with immunoSEQ multiplex PCR; TCRdb holds only in-frame clones, not every one. The data hold 1,400 to 1,500 clones, with about 90% observed a single time. Material for sequencing was tumor-adjacent normal tissue. The receptors shown here come from a donor aged 40 or older with non-small cell lung cancer.

Turning to this clone: The junction shows a germline mismatch at one end, possibly a read error. This chain uses TRBV6-5 with TRBJ2-2, with a weak D call TRBD2 (5 bases). The germline gives CDR1 MNHEY, CDR2 SVGAGI. The CDR3 consists of 16 residues. The CDR3 loop reads CASSYSPGINTGELFF. In nucleotides, the CDR3 is TGTGCCAGCAGTTACTCCCCGGGGATTAACACTGGGGAGCTGTTTTTT.

V gene TRBV10-3 combines with J gene TRBJ1-6, with a weak D call TRBD1 (5 bases). Germline CDR1 ENHRY, CDR2 SYGVKD. The V and J ends lost 6 bases and 0 bases respectively, with 12 bases between them. This CDR3 contains 16 residues. This CDR3 is CAIRGDGSSYNSPLHF. The CDR3 DNA reads TGTGCCATCAGGGGGGACGGGAGCTCCTATAATTCACCCCTCCACTTT.

The sample holds one count of this clone. The V and J genes are TRBV5-1 and TRBJ1-2; D may be TRBD1 (6 bases). This CDR3 region has 14 residues. The V end was cut by 1 base, the J end by 3 bases, with 10 bases between. The germline V gene has CDR1 SGHRS and CDR2 YFSETQ. CDR3 loop: CASSLNGGDYGYTF. As DNA, the CDR3 is TGCGCCAGCAGCTTGAATGGGGGCGACTATGGCTACACCTTC.

This clone was seen more than once but under ten times. The rearrangement uses TRBV27 and TRBJ2-1; 9 nucleotides align to TRBD2. This CDR3 has 15 residues. With 7 bases clipped from V and 7 bases from J, the junction kept 11 bases outside the gene matches. Germline V gene lookup returns CDR1 MNHEY and CDR2 SMNVEV (reference sequence). CDR3: CASTIRLAGLNEQFF. The CDR3 DNA follows: TGTGCCAGCACCATAAGGCTAGCGGGACTAAATGAGCAGTTCTTC.

In the case of this clone: Different DNA sequences within this sample yield the same CDR3. J is TRBJ2-3 and V is TRBV27; either TRBD1 or TRBD2 may supply D (5 bases each). CDR1 and CDR2 from the germline V gene are MNHEY and SMNVEV (reference sequence). The CDR3 is made up of 17 amino acids. Between the trimmed V and J ends, which lost 8 bases and 3 bases, there was a span of 24 bases. In nucleotides, the CDR3 is TGTGCCAGCTGCTCTGATGGGACCTATAGCCTTACAGATACGCAGTATTTT. It specifies CASCSDGTYSLTDTQYF.

The J gene is TRBJ1-2, the V gene TRBV6-5, with TRBD1 as a possible D gene (6 bases). This CDR3 region has 14 residues. In germline, CDR1 is MNHEY, CDR2 SVGAGI. V dropped 4 bases and J dropped 4 bases, with 13 bases sitting between them. The CDR3 DNA sequence: TGTGCCAGCAGTTCTCCGGGGGCGGTCTATGGCTACACCTTC. As protein: CASSSPGAVYGYTF.

CDR3 DNA: TGCGCCAGCAGCCAAGGGCGGACAGGTTTGAACACTGAAGCTTTCTTT. Translated, it gives CASSQGRTGLNTEAFF. V and J are TRBV4-1 and TRBJ1-1, with TRBD1 matching over 7 bases. Germline CDR1 and CDR2: MGHRA and YSYEKL. With V trimmed by 1 base and J by 0 bases, 5 bases remained unmatched. The CDR3 covers 16 residues.

The chain recombines TRBV12-3 or TRBV12-4 with TRBJ1-1; 9 positions agree with TRBD1. V lost 4 bases, J lost 10 bases, and 7 bases stayed unmatched. This CDR3 spans 13 amino acids. The DNA of the CDR3 is TGTGCCAGCAGTTCCCGTGACAGGGGGGGAGCTTTCTTT. Its protein product is CASSSRDRGGAFF.

This clone has just a few counts. The rearrangement joins TRBV19 to TRBJ2-5; the D is unclear. V gave up 8 bases and J gave up 4 bases, with 14 bases separating them. Looked up from germline, CDR1 is LNHDA and CDR2 is SQIVND (reference sequence). The CDR3 spans 13 residues. The CDR3 reads CASLMTGAETQYF. As DNA, the CDR3 is TGTGCCAGTCTAATGACTGGTGCAGAGACCCAGTACTTC. Variable domain in full (rest from reference TRBV19 and TRBJ2-5): DGGITQSPKYLFRKEGQNVTLSCEQNLNHDAMYWYRQDPGQGLRLIYYSQIVNDFQKGDIAEGYSVSREKKESFPLTVTSAQKNPTAFYLCASLMTGAETQYFGPGTRLLVL.